The entry below describes one TCR beta chain. What it binds is unknown. These data come from a study of OX40 agonist ivuxolimab in advanced cancers. Whole-study results and caveats: The authors did not determine the antigen specificity of the expanded peripheral T cells.

Germline V gene sequence: CDR1 KGHSH, CDR2 LQKENI. The V end lost 2 bases, the J end lost 2 bases, and 16 bases lay between the germline ends. The CDR3 loop spans 16 amino acids. TCRdb's copy holds only in-frame clones and misses some; the assay was immunoSEQ multiplex PCR. The data show 25,000 to 35,000 clones, with roughly 84% seen just once and roughly a quarter held by the top ten. This receptor was identified in an adult with an advanced solid tumor such as melanoma, head and neck, liver or kidney cancer. The sample here was CD4+ or CD8+ T cells sorted from blood, taken in a trial of the OX40 agonist ivuxolimab. The V and J genes are TRBV18 and TRBJ2-7; D is perhaps TRBD2 (5 bases). CDR3 in amino acids: CASSPSVGELTYEQYF. The CDR3 region has the DNA TGTGCCAGCTCACCATCTGTTGGGGAGCTAACCTACGAGCAGTACTTC.